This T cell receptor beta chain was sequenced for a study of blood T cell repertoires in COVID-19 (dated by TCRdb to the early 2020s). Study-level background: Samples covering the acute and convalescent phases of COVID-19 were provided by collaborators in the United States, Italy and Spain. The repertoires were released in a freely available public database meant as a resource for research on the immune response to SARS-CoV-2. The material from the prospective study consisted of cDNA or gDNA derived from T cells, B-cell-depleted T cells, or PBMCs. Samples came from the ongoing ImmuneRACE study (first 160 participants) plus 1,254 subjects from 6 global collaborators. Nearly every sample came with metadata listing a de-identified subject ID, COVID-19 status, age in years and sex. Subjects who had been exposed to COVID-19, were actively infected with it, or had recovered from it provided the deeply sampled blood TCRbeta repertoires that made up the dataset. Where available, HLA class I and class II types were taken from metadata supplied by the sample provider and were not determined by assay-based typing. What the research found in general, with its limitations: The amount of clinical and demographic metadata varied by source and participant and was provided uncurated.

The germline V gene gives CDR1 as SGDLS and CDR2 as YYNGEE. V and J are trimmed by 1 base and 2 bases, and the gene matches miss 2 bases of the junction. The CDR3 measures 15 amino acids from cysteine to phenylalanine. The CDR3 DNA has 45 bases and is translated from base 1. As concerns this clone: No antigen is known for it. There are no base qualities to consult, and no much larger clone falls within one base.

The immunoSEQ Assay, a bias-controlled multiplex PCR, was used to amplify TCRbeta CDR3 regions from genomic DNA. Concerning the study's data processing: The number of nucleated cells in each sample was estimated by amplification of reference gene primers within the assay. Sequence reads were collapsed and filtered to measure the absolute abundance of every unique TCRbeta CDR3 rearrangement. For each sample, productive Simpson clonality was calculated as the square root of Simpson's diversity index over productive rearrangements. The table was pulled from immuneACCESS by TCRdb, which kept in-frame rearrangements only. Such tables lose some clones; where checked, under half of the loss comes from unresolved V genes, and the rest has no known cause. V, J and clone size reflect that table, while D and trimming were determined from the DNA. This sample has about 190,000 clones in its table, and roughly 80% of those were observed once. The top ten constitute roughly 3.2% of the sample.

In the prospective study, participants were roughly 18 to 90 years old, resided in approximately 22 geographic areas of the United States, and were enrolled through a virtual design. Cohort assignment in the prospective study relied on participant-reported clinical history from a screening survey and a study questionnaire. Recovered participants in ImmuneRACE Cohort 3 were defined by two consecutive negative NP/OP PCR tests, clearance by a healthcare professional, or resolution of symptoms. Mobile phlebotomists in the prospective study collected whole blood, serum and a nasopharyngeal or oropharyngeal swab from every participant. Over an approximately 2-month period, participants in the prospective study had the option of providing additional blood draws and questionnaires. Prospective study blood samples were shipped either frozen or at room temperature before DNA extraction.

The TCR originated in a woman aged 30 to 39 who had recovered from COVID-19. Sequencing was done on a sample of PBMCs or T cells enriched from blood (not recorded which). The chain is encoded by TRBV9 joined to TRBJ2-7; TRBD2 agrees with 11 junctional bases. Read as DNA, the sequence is TGTGCCAGCAGCGTATTAGCGGGAGGGCCCTACGAGCAGTACTTC. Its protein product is CASSVLAGGPYEQYF.